These 18 T cell receptor beta chains came from one sample sequenced in a study of T cells in Graves' hyperthyroidism and ophthalmopathy. RNA transcripts gave rise to amplified TCR beta CDR3 regions. The TCR CDR3 was amplified in a first-round RT-PCR using the HTBI primer set. TCRdb processed the multiplex PCR reads anew with MiXCR; each CDR3 protein has one entry. This sample has around 300,000 distinct CDR3 sequences, with about 13% found just once. Sequenced sample: blood. These receptors all stem from a woman aged 40 to 55 with Graves' hyperthyroidism.

The V and J genes are TRBV24-1 and TRBJ2-3, with D perhaps matching TRBD1 (6 bases). The germline gives CDR1 KGHDR, CDR2 SFDVKD. The CDR3 loop spans 18 amino acids. Deletions cut 5 bases from V and 3 bases from J, with 23 bases between. CDR3 nucleotides: TGTGCCACCAGTGCCAAGTGGGGGAGAGGGGGTGGTACAGATACGCAGTATTTT. This gives the protein CATSAKWGRGGGTDTQYF.

The table lists this clonotype with a few counts. The chain couples TRBV20-1 to TRBJ2-1; D is uncertain. Trimming removed 0 bases from V and 9 bases from J, with 15 bases in between. From germline, CDR1 is DFQATT and CDR2 SNEGSKA (reference sequence). The CDR3 has 14 amino acids. The CDR3 sequence is CSAREFRRAIEQFF. The CDR3 nucleotides are TGCAGTGCTAGAGAGTTTAGAAGGGCGATTGAGCAGTTCTTC.

In its sample, this clonotype was seen once. A much bigger clone sits one base away, suggesting this may be a read error. This chain uses TRBV20-1 with TRBJ2-1; 8 bases match TRBD1. Germline values: CDR1 DFQATT, CDR2 SNEGSKA (reference sequence). Trimming took 4 bases from V and 8 from J; bases not matched to a gene: 10. The CDR3 is made up of 14 amino acids. CDR3 sequence (DNA): TGCAGTGCTAAAGACAGGGGAGATTACCATGAGCAGTTCTTC. Translated, it gives CSAKDRGDYHEQFF.

This clonotype was recorded many times. The chain uses TRBV7-9 and TRBJ2-3; 8 nucleotides agree with TRBD2. The CDR3 is 16 amino acids. The V and J ends lost 5 bases and 6 bases, in that order; junction bases with no gene match: 13. The germline gives CDR1 SEHNR, CDR2 FQNEAQ (reference sequence). The CDR3 loop is CASSPRLAGSSDTQYF. The CDR3 nucleotides read TGTGCCAGCAGCCCCCGGCTAGCGGGCTCGTCGGATACGCAGTATTTT.

This clonotype has a count of ten or more. The CDR3, as DNA: TGTGCCAGCAGTTCCAGGCAAGAGACCCAGTACTTC. Protein sequence: CASSSRQETQYF. The gene calls are TRBV2 and TRBJ2-5, with D unresolved. Trimming took 5 bases from V and 2 from J, leaving 6 bases between them. This CDR3 is 12 amino acids long. CDR1 SNHLY and CDR2 FYNNEI come from the germline V gene.

This clonotype was counted a few times. The V call is TRBV20-1, the J call TRBJ1-1; 10 bases line up with TRBD1. This CDR3 comprises 16 residues. Per the germline V gene, CDR1 is DFQATT and CDR2 is SNEGSKA (reference sequence). The J segment lost 4 bases and the V segment lost 3 bases, leaving 11 bases of the junction unmatched. In DNA form, the CDR3 reads TGCAGTGCTAGCCAAGGGACAGGGGTGGGAAGCACTGAAGCTTTCTTT. It encodes CSASQGTGVGSTEAFF.

This clonotype was detected only a few times. V usage is TRBV5-4 and J usage is TRBJ1-2; 7 bases agree with TRBD1. Germline V gene data show CDR1 as SGHNT and CDR2 as YYREEE (reference sequence). J gave up 8 bases and V 4 bases, and 8 bases lay outside the gene matches. The CDR3 length is 13 residues. The CDR3 DNA follows: TGTGCCAGCAGCCCTGGGACAGATCAGGGCTACACCTTC. Translated, it gives CASSPGTDQGYTF.

This clonotype was seen only a few times. This chain uses TRBV6-2 or TRBV6-3 with TRBJ2-1; TRBD2 might be the D (5 bases). The CDR3 is 18 residues long. Deletions cut 7 bases from V and 2 bases from J, with 24 bases between. From germline, CDR1 is MNHEY and CDR2 SVGEGT. The DNA of the CDR3 is TGTGCCAGCATTGGACGGGGTCGAACTAATGAGCCCTACAATGAGCAGTTCTTC. It specifies CASIGRGRTNEPYNEQFF.

This clonotype has a count of ten or more. The chain links TRBV2 to TRBJ1-5; no reliable D call. CDR3 length equals 16 residues. V lost 5 bases to trimming and J lost 0 bases, with 14 bases between them. From germline, CDR1 is SNHLY and CDR2 FYNNEI. DNA for the CDR3: TGTGCCAGCAGTCTCCACGACAAGCTTAGCAATCAGCCCCAGCATTTT. It is translated as CASSLHDKLSNQPQHF.

V usage is TRBV20-1 and J usage is TRBJ2-4; 8 bases agree with TRBD1. CDR1 is DFQATT and CDR2 is SNEGSKA in the germline V gene (reference sequence). V was clipped by 0 bases and J by 6 bases; unmatched bases: 7. There are 15 residues in the CDR3. The DNA of the CDR3 is TGCAGTGCTAGAGATGCCCAGGGGGCGGGAAACATTCAGTACTTC. It codes for CSARDAQGAGNIQYF.

This clonotype occurred many times. The genes are TRBV28 and TRBJ1-4; D may be TRBD1 (6 bases). Trimming stripped 6 bases from V and 5 bases from J, with 13 bases between. This CDR3 is built from 14 residues. Germline CDR1 reads MDHEN; CDR2 reads SYDVKM. For the CDR3, the DNA is TGTGCCAGCAGACTACGGACAGCGAATGAAAAACTGTTTTTT. This sequence encodes CASRLRTANEKLFF.

This clonotype was observed at least ten times. CDR3 residues: CASSDPGGGSEQFF. Here the CDR3 DNA reads TGTGCCAGCAGTGATCCAGGGGGGGGAAGTGAGCAGTTCTTC. V usage is TRBV2 and J usage is TRBJ2-1; D possibly matches TRBD1 or TRBD2 (7 bases each). This CDR3 has 14 residues. Trimming removed 3 bases at V and 9 bases at J, with 15 bases between. CDR1 is SNHLY and CDR2 is FYNNEI in the germline V gene.

This clonotype was counted a few times. The gene calls are TRBV5-1 and TRBJ2-7; 7 nucleotides line up with TRBD2. There are 15 residues in the CDR3. Trimming cost V 0 bases and J 6 bases; bases outside gene matches: 9. The germline V gene has CDR1 SGHRS and CDR2 YFSETQ. The DNA of the CDR3 is TGCGCCAGCAGCTTGGCGGCGGGAGCGGCTGCCGAGCAGTACTTC. Its translation is CASSLAAGAAAEQYF.

This clonotype was counted ten times or more. At one end, the junction sequence differs from germline, possibly due to a read error. V gene TRBV6-1 combines with J gene TRBJ1-2; D uncertain. The CDR3 has 13 amino acids. Germline V gives CDR1 MNHNS, CDR2 SASEGT. The CDR3 loop is CASSEDTYYGYTF. The CDR3 DNA reads TGTGCCAGCAGCGAAGACACCTACTATGGCTACACCTTC.

This clonotype was counted many times. CDR3 bases: TGTGCCAGCAGTTCCTACGGGAGCAGCTCCTACAATGAGCAGTTCTTC. Translation gives CASSSYGSSSYNEQFF. The chain joins TRBV12-3 or TRBV12-4 to TRBJ2-1; TRBD2 might be the D (6 bases). Trimming took off 4 bases at V and 0 bases at J, with 13 bases between the two ends. This CDR3 is built from 16 residues.

This clonotype was observed many times. V usage is TRBV30 and J usage is TRBJ2-3; 12 nucleotides match TRBD2. V was pared by 3 bases and J by 4 bases, with 5 bases of the junction left unmatched. The length of the CDR3 is 15 residues. Looked up from germline, CDR1 is GTSNPN and CDR2 is SVGIG (reference sequence). CDR3 in amino acids: CAWRRLAGASDTQYF. The CDR3 region has the DNA TGTGCCTGGAGAAGACTAGCGGGGGCTTCAGATACGCAGTATTTT.

This clonotype was counted at least ten times. This chain connects TRBV19 to TRBJ1-2; TRBD1 might be the D (5 bases). The CDR3 has 15 amino acids. Germline V gene lookup returns CDR1 LNHDA and CDR2 SQIVND (reference sequence). Trimming pared 3 bases from V and 3 bases from J, leaving 14 bases between. CDR3 protein: CASSMGAGEHYGYTF. CDR3 nucleotides: TGTGCCAGTAGTATGGGTGCGGGGGAGCACTATGGCTACACCTTC.

This sequence joins TRBV12-3 or TRBV12-4 and TRBJ2-7; D is perhaps TRBD1 or TRBD2 (5 bases each). CDR3 length equals 14 residues. V was pared by 2 bases and J by 4 bases, with 12 bases between. The CDR3 DNA sequence: TGTGCCAGCAGTTTAAGGGACGAGTGGTACGAGCAGTACTTC. Encoded protein: CASSLRDEWYEQYF.